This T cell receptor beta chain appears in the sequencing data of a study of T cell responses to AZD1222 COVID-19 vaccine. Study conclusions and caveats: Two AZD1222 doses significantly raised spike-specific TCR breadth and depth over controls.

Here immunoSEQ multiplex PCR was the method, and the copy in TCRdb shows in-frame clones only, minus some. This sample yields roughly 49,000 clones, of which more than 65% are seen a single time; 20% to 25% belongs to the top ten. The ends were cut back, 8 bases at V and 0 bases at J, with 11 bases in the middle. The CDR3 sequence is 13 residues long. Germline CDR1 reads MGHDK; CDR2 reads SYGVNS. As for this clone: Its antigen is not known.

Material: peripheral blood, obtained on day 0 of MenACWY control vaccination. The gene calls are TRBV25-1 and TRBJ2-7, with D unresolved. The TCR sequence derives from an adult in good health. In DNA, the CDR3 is TGTGCCAGCGCTCATTTGGGCTCCTACGAGCAGTACTTC. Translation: CASAHLGSYEQYF.